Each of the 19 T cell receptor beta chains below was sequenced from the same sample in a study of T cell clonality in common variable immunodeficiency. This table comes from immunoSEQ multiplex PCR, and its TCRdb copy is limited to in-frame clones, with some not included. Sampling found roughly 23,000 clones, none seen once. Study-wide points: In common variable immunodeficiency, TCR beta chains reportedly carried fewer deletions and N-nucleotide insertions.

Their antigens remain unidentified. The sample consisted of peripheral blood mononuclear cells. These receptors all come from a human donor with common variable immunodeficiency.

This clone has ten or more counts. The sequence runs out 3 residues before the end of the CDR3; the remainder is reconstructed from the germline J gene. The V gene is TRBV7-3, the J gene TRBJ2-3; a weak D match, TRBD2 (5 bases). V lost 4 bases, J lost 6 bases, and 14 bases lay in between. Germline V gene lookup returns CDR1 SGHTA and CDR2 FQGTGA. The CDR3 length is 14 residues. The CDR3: CASSSSGPGDTQYF. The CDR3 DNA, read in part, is TGTGCCAGCAGCTCCTCCGGGCCGGGGGATACG.

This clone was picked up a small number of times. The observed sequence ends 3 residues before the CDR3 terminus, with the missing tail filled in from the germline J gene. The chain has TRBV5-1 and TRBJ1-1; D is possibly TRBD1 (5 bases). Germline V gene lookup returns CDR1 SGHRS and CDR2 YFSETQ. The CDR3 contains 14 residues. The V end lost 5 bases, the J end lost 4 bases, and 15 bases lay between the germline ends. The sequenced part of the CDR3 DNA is TGCGCCAGCAGTCCCGGAGGGGTGAGCACTGAA. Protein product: CASSPGGVSTE. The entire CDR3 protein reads CASSPGGVSTEAFF.

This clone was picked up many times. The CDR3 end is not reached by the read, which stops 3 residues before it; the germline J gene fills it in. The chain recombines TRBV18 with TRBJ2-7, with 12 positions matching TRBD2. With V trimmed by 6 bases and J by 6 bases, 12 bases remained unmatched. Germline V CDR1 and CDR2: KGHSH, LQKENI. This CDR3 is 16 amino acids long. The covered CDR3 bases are TGTGCCAGCTCCCAGAGACTAGCGGGAGAATCATTCGAG. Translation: CASSQRLAGESFE. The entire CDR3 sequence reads CASSQRLAGESFEQYF.

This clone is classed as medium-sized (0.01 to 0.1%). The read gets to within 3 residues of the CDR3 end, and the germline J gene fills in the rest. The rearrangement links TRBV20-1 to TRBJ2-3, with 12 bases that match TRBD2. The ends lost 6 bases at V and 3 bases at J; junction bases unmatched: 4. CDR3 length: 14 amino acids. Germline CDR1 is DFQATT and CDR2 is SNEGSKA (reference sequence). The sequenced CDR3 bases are TGCAGTGCAACGACTAGCGGGGGTACAGATACG. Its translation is CSATTSGGTDT. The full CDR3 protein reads CSATTSGGTDTQYF.

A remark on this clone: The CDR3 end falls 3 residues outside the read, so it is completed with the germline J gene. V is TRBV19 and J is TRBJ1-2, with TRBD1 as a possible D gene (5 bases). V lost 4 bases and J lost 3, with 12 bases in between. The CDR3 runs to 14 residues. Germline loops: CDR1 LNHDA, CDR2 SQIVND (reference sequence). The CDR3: CASSRTGDYYGYTF. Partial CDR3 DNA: TGTGCCAGTAGTAGGACCGGGGACTACTATGGC.

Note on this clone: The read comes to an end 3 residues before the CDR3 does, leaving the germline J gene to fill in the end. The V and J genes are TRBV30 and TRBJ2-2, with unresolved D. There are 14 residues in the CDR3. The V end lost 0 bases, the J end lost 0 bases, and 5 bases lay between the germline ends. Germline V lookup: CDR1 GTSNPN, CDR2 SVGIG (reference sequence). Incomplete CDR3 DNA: TGTGCCTGGAGTGTAACAGCGAACACCGGGGAG. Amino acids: CAWSVTANTGE. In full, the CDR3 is CAWSVTANTGELFF.

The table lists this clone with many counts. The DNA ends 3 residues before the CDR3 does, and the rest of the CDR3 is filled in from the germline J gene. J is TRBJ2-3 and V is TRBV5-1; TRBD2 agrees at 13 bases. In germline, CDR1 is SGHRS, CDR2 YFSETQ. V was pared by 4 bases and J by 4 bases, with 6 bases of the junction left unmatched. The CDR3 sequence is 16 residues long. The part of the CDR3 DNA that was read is TGCGCCAGCAGCGCTACCACTAGCGGGGGGGCAGATACG. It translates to CASSATTSGGADT. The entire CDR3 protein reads CASSATTSGGADTQYF.

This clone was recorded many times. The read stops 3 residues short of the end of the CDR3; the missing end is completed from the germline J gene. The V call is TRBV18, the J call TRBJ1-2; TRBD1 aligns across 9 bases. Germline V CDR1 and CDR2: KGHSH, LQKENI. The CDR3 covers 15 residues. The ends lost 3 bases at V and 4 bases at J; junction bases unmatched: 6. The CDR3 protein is CASSPRDRVPYGYTF. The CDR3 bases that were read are TGTGCCAGCTCACCCAGGGACAGGGTCCCCTATGGC.

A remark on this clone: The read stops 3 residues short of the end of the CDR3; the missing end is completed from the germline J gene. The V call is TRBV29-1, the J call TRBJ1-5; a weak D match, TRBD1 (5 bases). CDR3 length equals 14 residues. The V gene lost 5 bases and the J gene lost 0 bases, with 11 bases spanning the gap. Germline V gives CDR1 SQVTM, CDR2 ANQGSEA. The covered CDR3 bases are TGCAGCGTTCGATTAGGGGATAGCAATCAGCCC. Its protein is CSVRLGDSNQP. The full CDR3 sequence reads CSVRLGDSNQPQHF.

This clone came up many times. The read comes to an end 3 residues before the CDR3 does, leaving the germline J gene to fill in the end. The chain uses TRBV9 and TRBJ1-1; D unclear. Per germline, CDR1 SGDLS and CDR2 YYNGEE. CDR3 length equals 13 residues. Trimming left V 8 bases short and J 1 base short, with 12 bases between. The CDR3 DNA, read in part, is TGTGCCAGTAGTATCTCGCCGAACACTGAA. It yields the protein CASSISPNTE. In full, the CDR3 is CASSISPNTEAFF.

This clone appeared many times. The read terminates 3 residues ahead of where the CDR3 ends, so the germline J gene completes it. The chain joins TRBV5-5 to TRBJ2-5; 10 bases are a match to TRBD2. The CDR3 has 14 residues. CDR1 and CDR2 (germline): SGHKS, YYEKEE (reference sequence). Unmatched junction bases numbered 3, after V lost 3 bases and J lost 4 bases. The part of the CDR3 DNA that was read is TGTGCCAGCAGCTCCGTAGCGGGAGGAGAGACC. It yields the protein CASSSVAGGET. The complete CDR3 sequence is CASSSVAGGETQYF.

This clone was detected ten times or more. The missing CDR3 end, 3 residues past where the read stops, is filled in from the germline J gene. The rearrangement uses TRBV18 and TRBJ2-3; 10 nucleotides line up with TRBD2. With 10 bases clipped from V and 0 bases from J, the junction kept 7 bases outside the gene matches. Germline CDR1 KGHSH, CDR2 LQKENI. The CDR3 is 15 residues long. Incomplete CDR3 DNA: TGTGCCACCGAGCGGGAGGGCCTTAGCACAGATACG. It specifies CATEREGLSTDT. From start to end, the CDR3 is CATEREGLSTDTQYF.

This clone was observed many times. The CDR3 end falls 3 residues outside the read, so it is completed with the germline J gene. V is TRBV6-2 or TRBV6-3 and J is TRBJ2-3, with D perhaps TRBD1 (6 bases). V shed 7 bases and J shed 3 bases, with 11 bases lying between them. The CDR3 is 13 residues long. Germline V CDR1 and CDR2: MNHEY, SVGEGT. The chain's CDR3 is CASNRDHTDTQYF. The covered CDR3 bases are TGTGCCAGCAACAGGGACCATACAGATACG.

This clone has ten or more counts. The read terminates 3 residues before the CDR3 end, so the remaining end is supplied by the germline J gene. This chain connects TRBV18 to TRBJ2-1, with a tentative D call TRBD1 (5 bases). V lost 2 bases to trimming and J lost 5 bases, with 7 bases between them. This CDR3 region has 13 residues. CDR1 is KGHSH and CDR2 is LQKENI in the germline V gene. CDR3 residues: CASSPLTDNEQFF. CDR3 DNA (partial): TGTGCCAGCTCACCATTGACAGACAATGAG.

The CDR3 DNA, read in part, is TGTGCCAGTAGTATTGAGGGGACAGATACG. It encodes CASSIEGTDT. The CDR3 as a whole reads CASSIEGTDTQYF. The chain couples TRBV19 to TRBJ2-3, with D possibly called TRBD1 or TRBD2 (5 bases each). The read terminates 3 residues ahead of where the CDR3 ends, so the germline J gene completes it. This CDR3 region has 13 residues. Germline V gene data show CDR1 as LNHDA and CDR2 as SQIVND (reference sequence). V gave up 3 bases and J gave up 3 bases, with 7 bases separating them.

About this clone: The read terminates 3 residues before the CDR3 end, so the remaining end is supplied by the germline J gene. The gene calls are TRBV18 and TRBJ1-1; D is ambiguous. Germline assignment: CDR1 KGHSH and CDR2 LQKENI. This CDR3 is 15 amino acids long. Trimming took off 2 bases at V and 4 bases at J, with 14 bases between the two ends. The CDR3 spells CASSPRSSGGTEAFF. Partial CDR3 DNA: TGTGCCAGCTCACCAAGATCCTCAGGAGGCACTGAA. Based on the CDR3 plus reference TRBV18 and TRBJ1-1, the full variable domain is NAGVMQNPRHLVRRRGQEARLRCSPMKGHSHVYWYRQLPEEGLKFMVYLQKENIIDESGMPKERFSAEFPKEGPSILRIQQVVRGDSAAYFCASSPRSSGGTEAFFGQGTRLTVV.

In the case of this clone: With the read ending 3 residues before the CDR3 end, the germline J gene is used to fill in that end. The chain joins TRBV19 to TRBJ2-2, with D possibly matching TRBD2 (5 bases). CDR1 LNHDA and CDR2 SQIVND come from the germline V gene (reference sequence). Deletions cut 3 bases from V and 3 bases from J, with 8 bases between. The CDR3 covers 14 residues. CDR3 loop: CASSIRGYTGELFF. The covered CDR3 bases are TGTGCCAGTAGTATCCGCGGGTACACCGGGGAG.

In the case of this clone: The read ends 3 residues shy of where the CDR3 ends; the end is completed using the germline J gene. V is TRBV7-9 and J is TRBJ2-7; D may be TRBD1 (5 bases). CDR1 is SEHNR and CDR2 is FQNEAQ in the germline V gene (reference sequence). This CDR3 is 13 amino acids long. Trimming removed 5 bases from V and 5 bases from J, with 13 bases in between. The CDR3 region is CASSPDPGNEQYF. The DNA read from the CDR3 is TGTGCCAGCAGCCCGGACCCAGGGAACGAG.

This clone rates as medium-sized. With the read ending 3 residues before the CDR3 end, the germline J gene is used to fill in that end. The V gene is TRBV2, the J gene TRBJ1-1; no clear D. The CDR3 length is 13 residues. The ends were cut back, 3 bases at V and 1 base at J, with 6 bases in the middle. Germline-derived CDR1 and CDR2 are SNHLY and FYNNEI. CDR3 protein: CASSEIENTEAFF. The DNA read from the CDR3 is TGTGCCAGCAGTGAGATAGAGAACACTGAA.